A selection of T cell receptor beta chains follows, all from one sample in a study of sequential checkpoint blockade in melanoma. Generated by immunoSEQ multiplex PCR, the TCRdb table keeps only in-frame clones and is missing some. Here the sample spans around 18,000 clones, approximately 70% being singletons. Sequenced here: CD8+ T cells sorted from blood (inferred from file names), sampled from a patient given nivolumab and ipilimumab in sequence. These receptors were collected from a human donor with melanoma. Both conserved end residues are trimmed from each CDR3.

v_call: TRBV30; j_call: TRBJ2-2; cdr3_aa: AWGRGDSNTGELF
v_call: TRBV7-3; j_call: TRBJ2-3; cdr3_aa: ASSAGGGSTDTQY
v_call: TRBV19; j_call: TRBJ1-1; cdr3_aa: ASGWTGGVNTEAF
v_call: TRBV27; j_call: TRBJ2-3; cdr3_aa: ASSLEGDPDTQY
v_call: TRBV27; j_call: TRBJ1-2; cdr3_aa: ASSNGSPGTGYT
v_call: TRBV9; j_call: TRBJ2-7; cdr3_aa: ASSVVEETYEQY
v_call: TRBV4-2; j_call: TRBJ2-3; cdr3_aa: ASSQDRDSYRLTDTQY
v_call: TRBV7-9; j_call: TRBJ1-2; cdr3_aa: ASSFVGGYT
v_call: TRBV4-2; j_call: TRBJ2-7; cdr3_aa: ASSQGGGAYEEQY
v_call: TRBV19; j_call: TRBJ1-5; cdr3_aa: ASSYSGQGHQPQH
v_call: TRBV7-9; j_call: TRBJ2-1; cdr3_aa: ASSPTSGHNEQF
v_call: TRBV7-9; j_call: TRBJ1-4; cdr3_aa: ASSINRNEKLF
v_call: TRBV4-1; j_call: TRBJ2-3; cdr3_aa: ASSHSGLEPDTQY
v_call: TRBV15; j_call: TRBJ2-7; cdr3_aa: ATEGTNSYEQY
v_call: TRBV6-6; j_call: TRBJ1-5; cdr3_aa: AISESLNSEPQH
v_call: TRBV11-3; j_call: TRBJ2-7; cdr3_aa: ASSHRDSPYEQY
v_call: TRBV6-5; j_call: TRBJ1-2; cdr3_aa: ASSYSRGGYGYT
v_call: TRBV9; j_call: TRBJ2-7; cdr3_aa: ASSVEESYEQY
v_call: TRBV27; j_call: TRBJ2-7; cdr3_aa: ASSLGTSGYEQY
v_call: TRBV5-4; j_call: TRBJ2-7; cdr3_aa: ASSLAPNEQY
v_call: TRBV9; j_call: TRBJ2-3; cdr3_aa: ASSPPSGRETDTQY
v_call: TRBV7-6; j_call: TRBJ1-4; cdr3_aa: ASSLTGEGKLF
v_call: TRBV7-9; j_call: TRBJ2-7; cdr3_aa: ASSPWALQPYEQY
v_call: TRBV9; j_call: TRBJ1-1; cdr3_aa: ASSPWDWGNTEAF
v_call: TRBV7-2; j_call: TRBJ2-1; cdr3_aa: ASSLVAGGRSSYNEQF
v_call: TRBV7-6; j_call: TRBJ1-4; cdr3_aa: ASSLGGDEKLF
v_call: TRBV6-5; j_call: TRBJ2-5; cdr3_aa: ASSYGAQEETQY
v_call: TRBV19; j_call: TRBJ2-3; cdr3_aa: ASSILAGGLGGTDTQY
v_call: TRBV11-2; j_call: TRBJ2-7; cdr3_aa: ASTRTGSSYEQY
v_call: TRBV4-1; j_call: TRBJ2-6; cdr3_aa: ASSQGTGGSGANVLT
v_call: TRBV7-6; j_call: TRBJ2-7; cdr3_aa: ASSLWDNYEQY
v_call: TRBV10-3; j_call: TRBJ1-2; cdr3_aa: AITDSNYGYT
v_call: TRBV11-3; j_call: TRBJ2-7; cdr3_aa: ASSSPGTGSKQY
v_call: TRBV30; j_call: TRBJ2-3; cdr3_aa: AWSGDREGITDTQY
v_call: TRBV2; j_call: TRBJ1-6; cdr3_aa: AGENRDDNSPLH
v_call: TRBV6-6; j_call: TRBJ1-5; cdr3_aa: ASRGETGDQPQH
v_call: TRBV4-2; j_call: TRBJ2-3; cdr3_aa: ASSQEGGSTTTDTQY
v_call: TRBV6-4; j_call: TRBJ1-3; cdr3_aa: ASSDRDLTESGNTIY
v_call: TRBV11-1; j_call: TRBJ2-7; cdr3_aa: ASSFFREGVGEQY
v_call: TRBV4-2; j_call: TRBJ2-2; cdr3_aa: ASSQELAGGPNTGELF
v_call: TRBV4-3; j_call: TRBJ2-7; cdr3_aa: ASSQDGGGGDEQY
v_call: TRBV7-9; j_call: TRBJ1-1; cdr3_aa: ASSLTRAEAF
v_call: TRBV6-4; j_call: TRBJ1-3; cdr3_aa: ASSDSQGVSGNTIY
v_call: TRBV5-1; j_call: TRBJ2-7; cdr3_aa: ASSSSYEQY
v_call: TRBV7-9; j_call: TRBJ1-5; cdr3_aa: ASSLGDNQPQH
v_call: TRBV13; j_call: TRBJ1-2; cdr3_aa: ASSLGVDSYGYT
v_call: TRBV7-9; j_call: TRBJ2-2; cdr3_aa: ASSIGTRGTGELF
v_call: TRBV6-5; j_call: TRBJ2-7; cdr3_aa: ASTKGAGYYEQY